This T cell receptor (beta chain) is drawn from a study of cytomegalovirus exposure and HLA in healthy donors. Clones were read by immunoSEQ multiplex PCR, and TCRdb kept only the in-frame ones, dropping some. The table records roughly 250,000 clones, about 87% of them present only once. The germline V gene has CDR1 SEHNR and CDR2 FQNEAQ (reference sequence). Between the trimmed V and J ends, which lost 2 bases and 4 bases, there was a span of 9 bases. CDR3 size: 13 residues. The chain uses TRBV7-9 and TRBJ2-7; TRBD2 might be the D (6 bases). The receptor was isolated from a young man in good health and CMV-seronegative. The sequencing sample was made of PBMCs. In nucleotides, the CDR3 is TGTGCCAGCAGCTTATGGGACTTTTACGAGCAGTACTTC. Its protein is CASSLWDFYEQYF.